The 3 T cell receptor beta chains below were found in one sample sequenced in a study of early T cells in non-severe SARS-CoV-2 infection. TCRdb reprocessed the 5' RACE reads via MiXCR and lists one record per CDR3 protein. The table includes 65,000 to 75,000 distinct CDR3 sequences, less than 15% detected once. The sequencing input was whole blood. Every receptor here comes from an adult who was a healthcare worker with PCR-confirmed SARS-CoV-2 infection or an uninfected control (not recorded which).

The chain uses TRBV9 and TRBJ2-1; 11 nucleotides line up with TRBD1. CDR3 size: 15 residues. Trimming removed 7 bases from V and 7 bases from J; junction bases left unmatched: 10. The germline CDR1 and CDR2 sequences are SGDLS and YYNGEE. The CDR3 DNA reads TGTGCCAGCTCCCTCCGGGACAGGGGGAGGAATGAGCAGTTCTTC. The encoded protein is CASSLRDRGRNEQFF.

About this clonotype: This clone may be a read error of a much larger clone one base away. The CDR3 is CASSLAGRRVVLDTQYF. CDR3 nucleotide sequence: TGCGCCAGCAGCTTGGCCGGGCGCAGGGTGGTGTTAGATACGCAGTATTTT. The chain combines TRBV5-1 with TRBJ2-3; maybe TRBD1 (5 bases). Germline V gives CDR1 SGHRS, CDR2 YFSETQ. Between the trimmed V and J ends, which lost 0 bases and 5 bases, there was a span of 19 bases. The CDR3 sequence is 17 residues long.

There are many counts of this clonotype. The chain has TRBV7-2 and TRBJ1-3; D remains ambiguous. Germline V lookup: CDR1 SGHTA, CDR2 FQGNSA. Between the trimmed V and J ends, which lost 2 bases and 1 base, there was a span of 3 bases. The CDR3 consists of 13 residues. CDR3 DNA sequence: TGTGCCAGCAGCTTAAGGTCTGGAAACACCATATATTTT. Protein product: CASSLRSGNTIYF.